This entry lists 15 T cell receptor beta chains sequenced from one sample in a study of T cell clones after liver transplantation. Method: immunoSEQ multiplex PCR; TCRdb's copy keeps in-frame clones and lacks some. The sample shows roughly 55,000 clones, approximately 88% of them seen only once. The sequencing here drew on CD4+ T cells from blood, taken before liver transplant. The receptor set was obtained from a human donor who received a liver transplant.

This clone appeared once. CDR3 amino acids: CASSPLDRVSGNTIYF. The DNA of the CDR3 is TGTGCCAGCTCACCACTGGACAGGGTCTCTGGAAACACCATATATTTT. The chain uses TRBV18 and TRBJ1-3; 8 nucleotides agree with TRBD1. Germline CDR1 is KGHSH and CDR2 is LQKENI. Unmatched junction bases numbered 2, after V lost 1 base and J lost 0 bases. This CDR3 contains 16 residues.

J is TRBJ2-3 and V is TRBV19, with 9 bases fitting TRBD2. The CDR3 is 15 residues long. CDR1 is LNHDA and CDR2 is SQIVND in the germline V gene (reference sequence). Trimming at V came to 3 bases and at J to 4 bases, leaving 5 bases not matched to a gene. CDR3 in amino acids: CASSILAGSADTQYF. In nucleotides, the CDR3 is TGTGCCAGTAGTATTCTAGCGGGGAGCGCAGATACGCAGTATTTT.

V gene TRBV6-1 combines with J gene TRBJ2-3; unclear D gene. Per germline, CDR1 MNHNS and CDR2 SASEGT. The CDR3 runs 14 residues. V was clipped by 6 bases and J by 8 bases, with 18 bases between them. The CDR3 loop is CASRDWAQTGTQYF. CDR3 nucleotide sequence: TGTGCCAGCAGGGATTGGGCCCAGACTGGTACGCAGTATTTT.

J is TRBJ2-2 and V is TRBV11-2; D tentatively reads TRBD1 or TRBD2 (5 bases each). Trimming took off 5 bases at V and 10 bases at J, with 26 bases between the two ends. Germline CDR1 SGHAT, CDR2 FQNNGV. The CDR3 consists of 17 residues. Written as DNA, the CDR3 is TGTGCCAGCAGCCCCCGGTCAGGCTCCTTCACCGGGGCGGAGCTGTTTTTT. The encoded protein is CASSPRSGSFTGAELFF. Based on the CDR3 plus reference TRBV11-2 and TRBJ2-2, the full variable domain is EAGVAQSPRYKIIEKRQSVAFWCNPISGHATLYWYQQILGQGPKLLIQFQNNGVVDDSQLPKDRFSAERLKGVDSTLKIQPAKLEDSAVYLCASSPRSGSFTGAELFFGEGSRLTVL.

The chain recombines TRBV27 with TRBJ2-5; 12 bases map to TRBD2. V was clipped by 5 bases and J by 2 bases; unmatched bases: 6. Germline CDR1 is MNHEY and CDR2 is SMNVEV (reference sequence). This CDR3 is 16 amino acids long. Written as DNA, the CDR3 is TGTGCCAGCAGTCTTCTAGCGGGAGGGAAACAAGAGACCCAGTACTTC. It encodes CASSLLAGGKQETQYF.

V and J are TRBV28 and TRBJ1-1; possibly TRBD1 for D (5 bases). Trimming pared 2 bases from V and 2 bases from J, leaving 12 bases between. Per the germline V gene, CDR1 is MDHEN and CDR2 is SYDVKM. CDR3 size: 15 residues. The CDR3 protein is CASSLPGNSNTEAFF. The CDR3 nucleotides read TGTGCCAGCAGTTTACCAGGGAATTCCAACACTGAAGCTTTCTTT. Variable domain in full (rest from reference TRBV28 and TRBJ1-1): DVKVTQSSRYLVKRTGEKVFLECVQDMDHENMFWYRQDPGLGLRLIYFSYDVKMKEKGDIPEGYSVSREKKERFSLILESASTNQTSMYLCASSLPGNSNTEAFFGQGTRLTVV.

This clone occurred a few times. The chain uses TRBV13 and TRBJ1-2, with a weak D call TRBD1 (5 bases). The V end lost 5 bases, the J end lost 8 bases, and 18 bases lay between the germline ends. CDR3 size: 14 residues. CDR1 and CDR2 (germline): PRHDT, FYEKMQ (reference sequence). In DNA form, the CDR3 reads TGTGCCAGCAGCCGCCCCAGGGTTTTCAGCGGCTACACCTTC. Translated, it gives CASSRPRVFSGYTF.

The chain uses TRBV7-8 and TRBJ2-7, with 9 bases aligning to TRBD1. The germline V gene has CDR1 SGHVS and CDR2 FQNEAQ. CDR3 size: 14 residues. Trimming removed 5 bases from V and 3 bases from J; junction bases left unmatched: 5. CDR3 nucleotide sequence: TGTGCCAGCAGCATGACAGGGGGGGGCTACGAGCAGTACTTC. Encoded protein: CASSMTGGGYEQYF. Complete variable domain (other parts from reference TRBV7-8 and TRBJ2-7): GAGVSQSPRYKVAKRGQDVALRCDPISGHVSLFWYQQALGQGPEFLTYFQNEAQLDKSGLPSDRFFAERPEGSVSTLKIQRTQQEDSAVYLCASSMTGGGYEQYFGPGTRLTVT.

The chain carries TRBV6-5 and TRBJ2-5; 7 bases align to TRBD2. Germline assignment: CDR1 MNHEY and CDR2 SVGAGI. Trimming at V came to 4 bases and at J to 3 bases, leaving 2 bases not matched to a gene. The CDR3 is 13 amino acids. CDR3 DNA: TGTGCCAGCAGTTGGAGCGGGAAAGAGACCCAGTACTTC. This codes for CASSWSGKETQYF.

The V call is TRBV28, the J call TRBJ1-1; 8 bases match TRBD1. This CDR3 contains 14 residues. V was clipped by 9 bases and J by 1 base; unmatched bases: 7. Germline V lookup: CDR1 MDHEN, CDR2 SYDVKM. CDR3 nucleotide sequence: TGTGCCAGTAGACAGGGGAAAACGAACACTGAAGCTTTCTTT. Amino acid sequence: CASRQGKTNTEAFF.

The gene calls are TRBV9 and TRBJ2-3, with a tentative D call TRBD2 (6 bases). V gave up 4 bases and J gave up 6 bases, with 21 bases separating them. The germline V gene has CDR1 SGDLS and CDR2 YYNGEE. This CDR3 has 16 residues. The CDR3 reads CASSPQTIPGVDTQYF. CDR3 nucleotides: TGTGCCAGCAGCCCCCAGACTATCCCGGGGGTGGATACGCAGTATTTT.

The chain uses TRBV6-6 and TRBJ1-5, with a weak D call TRBD1 (6 bases). The CDR3 has 15 residues. Deletions cut 6 bases from V and 4 bases from J, with 16 bases between. Germline-derived CDR1 and CDR2 are MNHNY and SVGAGI (reference sequence). CDR3 DNA sequence: TGTGCCAGCAGCCTGGACAGAAACCAGAATCAGCCCCAGCATTTT. Its translation: CASSLDRNQNQPQHF.

The chain combines TRBV4-3 with TRBJ1-1; a weak D match, TRBD1 (5 bases). From germline, CDR1 is LGHNA and CDR2 YSLEER. CDR3 length: 16 residues. The V and J ends lost 1 base and 2 bases respectively, with 14 bases between them. For the CDR3, the DNA is TGCGCCAGCAGCCAAGTAGTCTCGGGGGTAAACACTGAAGCTTTCTTT. The encoded protein is CASSQVVSGVNTEAFF.

The chain combines TRBV23-1 with TRBJ2-7; 8 positions agree with TRBD1. TRBV23-1 counts as an open reading frame of uncertain function. Germline trimming cut 4 bases from V and 3 bases from J; bases unmatched to any gene: 14. This CDR3 is 17 amino acids long. This CDR3 is CASSLWTGWRGDYEQYF. The CDR3 nucleotides are TGCGCCAGCAGTCTTTGGACAGGGTGGCGTGGGGACTACGAGCAGTACTTC.

The chain recombines TRBV7-3 with TRBJ2-2; possibly TRBD2 for D (5 bases). This CDR3 has 14 residues. Germline V gene sequence: CDR1 SGHTA, CDR2 FQGTGA. V was trimmed by 5 bases and J by 2 bases, leaving 9 bases between them. CDR3 loop: CASSGGLNTGELFF. The CDR3 nucleotides read TGTGCCAGCAGCGGAGGTCTTAACACCGGGGAGCTGTTTTTT. Full variable domain (missing parts from reference TRBV7-3 and TRBJ2-2): GAGVSQTPSNKVTEKGKYVELRCDPISGHTALYWYRQSLGQGPEFLIYFQGTGAADDSGLPNDRFFAVRPEGSVSTLKIQRTERGDSAVYLCASSGGLNTGELFFGEGSRLTVL.